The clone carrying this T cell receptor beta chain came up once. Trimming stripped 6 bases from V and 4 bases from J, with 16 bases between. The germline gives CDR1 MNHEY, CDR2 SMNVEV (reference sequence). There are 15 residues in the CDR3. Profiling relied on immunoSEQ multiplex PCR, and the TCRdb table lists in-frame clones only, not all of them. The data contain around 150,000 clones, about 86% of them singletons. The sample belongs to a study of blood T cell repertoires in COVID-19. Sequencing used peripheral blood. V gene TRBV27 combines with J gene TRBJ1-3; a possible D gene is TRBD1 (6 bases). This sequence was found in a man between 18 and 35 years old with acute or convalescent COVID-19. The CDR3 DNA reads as TGTGCCAGCAGCCTCAGTGGGGGCCTCGGAAACACCATATATTTT. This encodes CASSLSGGLGNTIYF.